The clone carrying this TCR beta chain was picked up one time. Clones were read by immunoSEQ multiplex PCR, and TCRdb kept only the in-frame ones, dropping some. Counted here are 25,000 to 35,000 clones, 85% to 90% occurring once; the ten biggest clones make up 14%. The data were taken from a study of sequential checkpoint blockade in melanoma. As for the study in general: Randomization was 1:1 between first-line nivolumab→ipilimumab and ipilimumab→nivolumab. After both sequences, patients received maintenance nivolumab.

V was pared by 4 bases and J by 4 bases, with 7 bases between. This CDR3 contains 12 residues. CDR1 and CDR2 from the germline V gene are MGHRA and YSYEKL. The treatment is: randomized to nivolumab then ipilimumab (arm A) or the reverse (arm B). Patients had received no earlier DNA-damaging chemotherapy. Live CD3+CD8+ CD19− CD56− cells were sorted from PBMCs. The chain links TRBV4-1 to TRBJ1-1; D is possibly TRBD1 (5 bases). Sequenced here: CD8+ T cells sorted from blood (inferred from file names), sampled from a patient given nivolumab and ipilimumab in sequence. The source of this sequence is a human donor with melanoma. The CDR3 region has the DNA TGCGCCAGCAGCCGGGGGGGCACTGAAGCTTTCTTT. It encodes CASSRGGTEAFF.